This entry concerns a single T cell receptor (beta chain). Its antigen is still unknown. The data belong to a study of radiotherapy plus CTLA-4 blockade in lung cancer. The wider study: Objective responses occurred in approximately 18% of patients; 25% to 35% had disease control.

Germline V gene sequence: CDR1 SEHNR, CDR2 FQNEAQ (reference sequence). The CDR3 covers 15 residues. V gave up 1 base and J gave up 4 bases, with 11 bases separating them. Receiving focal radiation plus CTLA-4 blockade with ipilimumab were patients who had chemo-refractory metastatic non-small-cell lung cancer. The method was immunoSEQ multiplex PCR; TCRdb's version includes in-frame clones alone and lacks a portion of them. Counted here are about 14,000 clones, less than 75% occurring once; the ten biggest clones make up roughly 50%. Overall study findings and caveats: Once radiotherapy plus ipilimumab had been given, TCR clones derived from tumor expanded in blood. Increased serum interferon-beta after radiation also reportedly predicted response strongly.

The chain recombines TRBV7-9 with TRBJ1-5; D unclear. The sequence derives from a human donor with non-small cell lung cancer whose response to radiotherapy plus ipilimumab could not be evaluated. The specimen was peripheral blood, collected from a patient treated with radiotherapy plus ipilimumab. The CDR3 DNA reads TGTGCCAGCAGCTTAGGGAGCGCGCGGAATCAGCCCCAGCATTTT. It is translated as CASSLGSARNQPQHF. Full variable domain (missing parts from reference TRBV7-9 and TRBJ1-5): DTGVSQNPRHKITKRGQNVTFRCDPISEHNRLYWYRQTLGQGPEFLTYFQNEAQLEKSRLLSDRFSAERPKGSFSTLEIQRTEQGDSAMYLCASSLGSARNQPQHFGDGTRLSIL.